The TCR beta chain described here comes from a study of blood T cell repertoires in COVID-19. Study at large: Acute and convalescent COVID-19 specimens originated in the United States, Italy and Spain. T cells, B-cell-depleted T cells, or PBMCs provided the cDNA or gDNA that served as material.

V was pared by 5 bases and J by 5 bases, with 8 bases of the junction left unmatched. Germline V gives CDR1 SSHAT, CDR2 FNYEAQ (reference sequence). The CDR3 is made up of 15 amino acids. In the authors' workflow: Amplification from reference gene primers served as the basis for estimated nucleated cell counts. This table comes from immunoSEQ multiplex PCR, and its TCRdb copy is limited to in-frame clones, with some not included. The DNA gave D and trimming, while V, J and clone size come from that table. Here the sample spans some 400,000 clones, roughly 89% being singletons. The chain uses TRBV7-7 and TRBJ2-5; 10 positions agree with TRBD2. The clonotype originates from a man aged 18 to 30 with active or convalescent COVID-19. Sequenced input: peripheral blood. This CDR3 reads CASSPGLADRETQYF. The CDR3 DNA is TGTGCCAGCAGCCCAGGACTAGCGGACCGCGAGACCCAGTACTTC.